This T cell receptor (beta chain) stems from a study of T cell responses to AZD1222 COVID-19 vaccine (dated by TCRdb to about 2021). Some background on the complete study: TCR sequencing was performed for roughly 250 trial participants, of whom some 200 were given two doses of AZD1222 and approximately 25 were given two doses of MenACWY control vaccine. Trial participants were enrolled by age into subgroups of 18-55, 56-69 and 70-plus years, and around 150, 28 and 57 TCR-sequenced participants, respectively, were included in these subgroups. The research as a whole found: A significant rise in spike-specific TCR breadth and depth was observed after two AZD1222 doses relative to day 0 and relative to MenACWY recipients. The 56-69-year group was small, and its depth increase did not reach significance, likely because of low power. CD4 TCRs associated with the vaccine covered the entire spike protein, and the dominant responses were in regions 160-218 and 743-854. Participants were mostly white British and included more females than males, and it was suggested by the authors that clonal diversity may have been underestimated. Conclusions about previously exposed vaccinees are limited, since just a handful of AZD1222 recipients were seropositive for SARS-CoV-2 at baseline. Nearly half of unique spike-specific TCRs reportedly recognized epitopes outside regions mutated in the B.1.351 and B.1.1.7 variants. Because no day 14 peak-response samples were available, repertoires were characterized only after the peak T cell response.

Measured from the cysteine to the phenylalanine, the CDR3 is 16 residues long. Left in the record is the CDR3 DNA by itself, 48 bases read in frame from the first base. From the germline V gene, CDR1 is SGHVS and CDR2 is FQNEAQ. V is cut by 1 base and J by 0 bases, and the space between the germline ends is 12 bases. The sample's time point label, in plain terms: baseline before first vaccination. According to the study, the label for this sample's treatment or condition signals: meningococcal conjugate vaccine given as trial control. Vaccinee samples were obtained from the UK trials COV001 and COV002, which included a single-blind randomized controlled phase 2/3 trial of AZD1222 (ChAdOx1 nCoV-19) in healthy adults. For TCRbeta chain sequencing, PBMC samples from trial participants were taken at day 0 and at day 28 after the second dose. On this clone: What this receptor recognizes is not known. No quality values exist for individual bases; no much larger clone is one base distant.

The CDR3 regions of human TCRbeta chains were subjected to immunosequencing. In the paper's pipeline: TCRs in the repertoires were matched against a reference library of SARS-CoV-2-specific TCRs that had been generated with the MIRA antigen-specificity platform. Breadth meant the fraction of unique TCRs that were SARS-CoV-2-associated, whereas depth meant the fraction of total T cells that were SARS-CoV-2-associated. Using the MIRA data, each spike-specific TCR was mapped to the spike region that the TCR reacts to and placed in a CD4 or CD8 class. Log10-transformed breadth and depth values were compared by one-way ANOVA with Sidak's multiple comparisons tests. TCRdb stores this immuneACCESS table with in-frame sequences only. Part of the clones is absent; in the studies checked, under half of the shortfall reflects unresolved V genes, and no reason is known for the rest. D and trimming come from the DNA, and the V and J calls and clone size come from that table. Present in this sample are about 130,000 clones, about 88% of which were seen just once. The top ten clonotypes cover 15% to 20% of the sample.

This sequence was found in an adult in good health. The rearranged segments are TRBV7-8 and TRBJ1-1; the D gene is possibly TRBD1, with 5 bases matching. Sequenced here: peripheral blood, sampled on day 0 of MenACWY control vaccination. The nucleotide sequence reads as follows: TGTGCCAGCAGCTTAGAACTTCCGACAGTGAACACTGAAGCTTTCTTT. Its translation reads: CASSLELPTVNTEAFF.